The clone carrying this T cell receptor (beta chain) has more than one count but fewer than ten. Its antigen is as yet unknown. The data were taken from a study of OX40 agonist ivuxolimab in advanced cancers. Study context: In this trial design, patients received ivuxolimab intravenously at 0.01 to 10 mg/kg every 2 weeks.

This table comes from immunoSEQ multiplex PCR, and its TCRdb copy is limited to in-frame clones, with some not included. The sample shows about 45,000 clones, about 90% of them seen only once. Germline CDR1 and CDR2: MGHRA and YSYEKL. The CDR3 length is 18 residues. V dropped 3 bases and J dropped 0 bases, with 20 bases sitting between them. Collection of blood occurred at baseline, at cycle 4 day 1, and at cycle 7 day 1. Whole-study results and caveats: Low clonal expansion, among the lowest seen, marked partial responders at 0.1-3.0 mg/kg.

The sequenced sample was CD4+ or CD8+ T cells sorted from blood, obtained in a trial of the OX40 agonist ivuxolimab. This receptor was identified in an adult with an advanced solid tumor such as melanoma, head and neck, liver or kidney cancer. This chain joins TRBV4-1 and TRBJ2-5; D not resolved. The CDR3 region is CASSHSLPANRYQETQYF. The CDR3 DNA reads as TGCGCCAGCAGCCACTCCCTACCCGCGAACAGATACCAAGAGACCCAGTACTTC.